This entry describes one T cell receptor beta chain. In the same sample, other DNA sequences code for this CDR3. This entry comes from a study of blood T cell repertoires in COVID-19. About the study: Sites in the United States, Italy and Spain provided acute and convalescent COVID-19 samples. The analysed material was cDNA or gDNA that came from T cells, B-cell-depleted T cells, or PBMCs.

The junction had 0 bases not matched to a gene; V was cut back by 2 bases and J by 0 bases. CDR1 and CDR2 from the germline V gene are MNHEY and SVGAGI. The CDR3 spans 16 residues. Measured with immunoSEQ multiplex PCR; TCRdb has only the in-frame clones, and not every one. The sample has approximately 300,000 clones; 86% are singletons. The source is a man younger than 45 who had recovered from COVID-19. Specimen: PBMCs or T cells enriched from blood (not recorded which). The chain uses TRBV6-5 and TRBJ2-3; 12 bases are a match to TRBD2. The CDR3 region is CASSYGTSGSTDTQYF. CDR3 bases: TGTGCCAGCAGTTACGGGACTAGCGGGAGCACAGATACGCAGTATTTT.